This T cell receptor beta chain was retrieved from a study of T cells in Graves' hyperthyroidism and ophthalmopathy. The trim removed 6 bases at V and 7 bases at J, leaving 6 bases unmatched. CDR3 size: 16 residues. Uncontrolled infection, other autoimmune disease, pregnancy and lactation each barred patients from inclusion. Diagnosing involved the use of clinical symptoms, serum thyroxine and TRAb, thyroid ultrasound and orbital computed tomography. PBMCs stemmed from 8.5 to 10 ml fresh peripheral blood. TCR beta CDR3 region amplification was performed from RNA transcripts. The TCR CDR3 first-round RT-PCR relied on the HTBI primer set. From the multiplex PCR reads, TCRdb called clonotypes with MiXCR, one entry per CDR3 protein. The profile shows around 210,000 distinct CDR3 sequences, 17% of them singletons.

The origin of this receptor is a woman aged 45-65 years with Graves' hyperthyroidism. Sequencing input: blood. The V and J genes are TRBV12-3 or TRBV12-4 and TRBJ2-1; 16 nucleotides align to TRBD2. The CDR3 protein is CASRRGTSGRGNEQFF. In nucleotides, the CDR3 is TGTGCCAGCAGGAGGGGGACTAGCGGGAGGGGTAATGAGCAGTTCTTC.